This T cell receptor (beta chain) derives from a study of blood T cell repertoires in COVID-19. Study information: The United States, Italy and Spain were the sources of the acute and convalescent COVID-19 samples. T cells, B-cell-depleted T cells, or PBMCs supplied cDNA or gDNA.

The V and J ends lost 1 base and 1 base, in that order; junction bases with no gene match: 4. The germline gives CDR1 KGHSH, CDR2 LQKENI. CDR3 length: 16 residues. Original methodology: Amplification with reference gene primers provided the estimates of nucleated cell counts. Assay: immunoSEQ multiplex PCR; the TCRdb copy retains only in-frame clones and omits some. V, J and clone size reflect that table, while D and trimming were determined from the DNA. The table includes around 260,000 clones, around 84% detected once. The sample consisted of PBMCs or T cells enriched from blood (not recorded which). V and J are TRBV18 and TRBJ1-5; TRBD1 matches 7 bases. The source is a man aged 25-40 years with acute COVID-19. CDR3 region: CASSPQTGASNQPQHF. DNA of the CDR3: TGTGCCAGCTCACCACAAACAGGGGCGAGCAATCAGCCCCAGCATTTT.